The 18 T cell receptor beta chains presented below share a single source sample, sequenced in a study of Tregs in tolerant kidney transplant recipients. Sequencing was performed with immunoSEQ multiplex PCR; in TCRdb, only in-frame clones are kept and a portion is missing. The table lists 110,000 or so clones, around nine tenths of them singletons. Source material: CD4+ T cells from blood. Receptors were obtained from a human donor in good health.

A single count supports this clone. This chain joins TRBV11-2 and TRBJ2-1, with D unclear. The CDR3 spans 16 residues. The germline gives CDR1 SGHAT, CDR2 FQNNGV. Deletions cut 4 bases from V and 6 bases from J, with 19 bases between. Here the CDR3 reads CASSSPAQGLRNEQFF. The CDR3 bases are TGTGCCAGCAGCTCCCCAGCACAAGGGCTCCGCAATGAGCAGTTCTTC.

CDR3 sequence: CATRPGQLYGYTF. CDR3 coding DNA: TGTGCCACCCGACCCGGACAGCTCTATGGCTACACCTTC. The chain carries TRBV28 and TRBJ1-2; TRBD1 is a possible D gene (6 bases). The CDR3 runs 13 residues. Germline CDR1 reads MDHEN; CDR2 reads SYDVKM. V was cut by 10 bases and J by 4 bases, with 16 bases left in between.

J is TRBJ1-1 and V is TRBV7-3, with D uncertain. CDR3 length: 14 residues. V was clipped by 2 bases and J by 0 bases, with 7 bases between them. The germline V gene has CDR1 SGHTA and CDR2 FQGTGA. CDR3 region: CASSLAGMNTEAFF. CDR3 DNA sequence: TGTGCCAGCAGCTTAGCCGGCATGAACACTGAAGCTTTCTTT.

The sample holds a few counts of this clone. The rearrangement uses TRBV6-5 and TRBJ1-2, with D uncertain. There are 15 residues in the CDR3. Per germline, CDR1 MNHEY and CDR2 SVGAGI. Trimming cost V 0 bases and J 2 bases, with 10 bases left between them. Here the CDR3 DNA reads TGTGCCAGCAGTTACTCCTCCAACTACAACTATGGCTACACCTTC. Its protein product is CASSYSSNYNYGYTF.

The chain links TRBV5-4 to TRBJ2-7, with a possible D match to TRBD1 (5 bases). Trimming removed 3 bases from V and 0 bases from J, with 7 bases in between. This CDR3 contains 13 residues. Per the germline V gene, CDR1 is SGHNT and CDR2 is YYREEE (reference sequence). The CDR3 protein is CASSSDTSYEQYF. The CDR3 DNA is TGTGCCAGCAGCTCGGACACCTCCTACGAGCAGTACTTC.

The chain couples TRBV18 to TRBJ2-2; no firm D call. The CDR3 has 14 amino acids. The germline gives CDR1 KGHSH, CDR2 LQKENI. The ends were cut back, 3 bases at V and 6 bases at J, with 11 bases in the middle. CDR3 residues: CASSPQDMPGELFF. The CDR3 coding sequence is TGTGCCAGCTCACCTCAGGATATGCCCGGGGAGCTGTTTTTT.

CDR3 bases: TGTGCCTGGCAGCGGGAACCGCCCTACGAGCAGTACTTC. Translated, it gives CAWQREPPYEQYF. The chain combines TRBV30 with TRBJ2-7, with 7 nucleotides matching TRBD2. V trimming: 5 bases; J trimming: 2 bases; junction bases outside the gene matches: 6. This CDR3 contains 13 residues. Germline CDR1 is GTSNPN and CDR2 is SVGIG (reference sequence).

The chain combines TRBV7-2 with TRBJ1-1, with 8 bases identical to TRBD1. J gave up 4 bases and V 5 bases, and 12 bases lay outside the gene matches. This CDR3 has 16 amino acids. The germline V gene encodes CDR1 SGHTA and CDR2 FQGNSA. The CDR3 loop reads CASSPRTGRGGTEAFF. CDR3 nucleotides: TGTGCCAGCAGCCCTAGGACAGGGAGGGGAGGCACTGAAGCTTTCTTT.

J is TRBJ2-7 and V is TRBV10-2; TRBD2 might be the D (5 bases). The V gene's germline CDR1 is WSHSY and CDR2 SAAADI. V was clipped by 7 bases and J by 1 base, with 17 bases between them. This CDR3 spans 15 amino acids. In nucleotides, the CDR3 is TGCGCCAGCACCGGCCCTGAGGGTAGGTCCTACGAGCAGTACTTC. As protein: CASTGPEGRSYEQYF.

The gene calls are TRBV5-1 and TRBJ2-5; 7 bases match TRBD1. CDR3 length: 14 amino acids. Germline trimming cut 4 bases from V and 1 base from J; bases unmatched to any gene: 4. Looked up from germline, CDR1 is SGHRS and CDR2 is YFSETQ. For the CDR3, the DNA is TGCGCCAGCAGCCCGGGACAGACCCAAGAGACCCAGTACTTC. Translation gives CASSPGQTQETQYF.

This clone has a single count. This sequence joins TRBV18 and TRBJ1-6; D call uncertain. The CDR3 is made up of 15 amino acids. The germline CDR1 and CDR2 sequences are KGHSH and LQKENI. V lost 4 bases and J 6 bases, leaving 13 bases between the germline ends. DNA for the CDR3: TGTGCCAGCTCACGGCAGGCCCAAACTAATTCACCCCTCCACTTT. As protein: CASSRQAQTNSPLHF.

The rearrangement uses TRBV30 and TRBJ1-2; D perhaps matches TRBD1 (6 bases). The CDR3 is 12 amino acids. Germline loops: CDR1 GTSNPN, CDR2 SVGIG (reference sequence). V was pared by 5 bases and J by 4 bases, with 11 bases between. CDR3 region: CAWVGDTYGYTF. In nucleotides, the CDR3 is TGTGCCTGGGTAGGGGACACCTATGGCTACACCTTC.

The rearrangement joins TRBV11-2 to TRBJ2-5; D is uncertain. Germline CDR1 and CDR2: SGHAT and FQNNGV. This CDR3 is built from 15 residues. V lost 0 bases, J lost 1 base, and 9 bases lay in between. The CDR3, as DNA: TGTGCCAGCAGCTTAGAAATGGGGATCCAAGAGACCCAGTACTTC. Protein sequence: CASSLEMGIQETQYF.

V and J are TRBV5-1 and TRBJ1-1; D ambiguous. The germline CDR1 and CDR2 sequences are SGHRS and YFSETQ. Trimming took 2 bases from V and 7 from J, leaving 15 bases between them. This CDR3 is built from 14 residues. In nucleotides, the CDR3 is TGCGCCAGCAGCTTTGGCCAGACGGCACATGAAGCTTTCTTT. Protein sequence: CASSFGQTAHEAFF.

The chain has TRBV18 and TRBJ1-4; possible D gene TRBD1, 5 bases. This CDR3 spans 14 amino acids. The germline CDR1 and CDR2 sequences are KGHSH and LQKENI. The germline V and J ends were trimmed by 3 bases and 8 bases, with 13 bases remaining between them. CDR3 sequence (DNA): TGTGCCAGCTCACCTCCGCAGGGAAGGGAAAAACTGTTTTTT. This translates into CASSPPQGREKLFF.

V and J are TRBV29-1 and TRBJ2-5; perhaps D is TRBD1 or TRBD2 (5 bases each). Germline CDR1 SQVTM, CDR2 ANQGSEA. This CDR3 is built from 11 residues. The V end lost 4 bases, the J end lost 9 bases, and 12 bases lay between the germline ends. The CDR3 DNA follows: TGCAGCGTTGGGGGGACGAGGGCCCAGTACTTC. Its protein is CSVGGTRAQYF.

The J gene is TRBJ1-2, the V gene TRBV13; D is undetermined. The germline V and J ends were trimmed by 5 bases and 9 bases, with 25 bases remaining between them. CDR1 and CDR2 (germline): PRHDT, FYEKMQ (reference sequence). CDR3 length equals 16 residues. The CDR3 spells CASSGVGLKINPSYTF. The DNA for the CDR3 is TGTGCCAGCAGCGGGGTGGGCTTGAAGATCAACCCTAGCTACACCTTC.

The chain uses TRBV5-1 and TRBJ2-7, with D perhaps TRBD2 (5 bases). Germline V gives CDR1 SGHRS, CDR2 YFSETQ. The ends were cut back, 0 bases at V and 2 bases at J, with 12 bases in the middle. The CDR3 is 15 residues long. The CDR3 nucleotides are TGCGCCAGCAGCTTGGGTGGCGGGTTTACCTACGAGCAGTACTTC. Its translation: CASSLGGGFTYEQYF.